This is a list of T cell receptor beta chains from one sample in a study of radiation and T cells in renal cell carcinoma. TCRdb keeps only in-frame clones here, not all; method: immunoSEQ multiplex PCR. The sample has approximately 9,800 clones; 55% to 70% are singletons. The material was tumor tissue, obtained from a patient whose treatment was nephrectomy without radiotherapy. The receptors shown here come from a man aged 55 to 70 with renal cell carcinoma. The conserved cysteine and the conserved F or W are not part of the CDR3 here.

v_call	cdr3_length	cdr3_aa
TRBV4-1	13	ASSQDKGTPYEQY
TRBV25-1	12	ASTQQGWNTEAF
TRBV7-8	14	ASSPRTGVNTGELF
TRBV19	13	ASSTNRGRAHDYT
TRBV30	12	AWSETGAYNEQF
TRBV2	9	ASSDWQVKY
TRBV11-1	13	ASSRTSGSGNEQF
TRBV4-3	11	ASSRDRDYGYT
TRBV9	12	ASSVASGSDTQY
TRBV18	10	ASSPGSSEQY
TRBV10-2	12	ASSETGGTDTQY
TRBV27	11	ASSPASRYEQY
TRBV7-2	10	ASSAFTDTQY
TRBV9	9	ASSSRGGYT
TRBV7-9	14	ASSLQGAEYDNEQF
TRBV2	11	ASSERRKETQY
TRBV7-6	16	ASSLVMGHRGGTGELF
TRBV27	14	ASSLRWSGMTDTQY
TRBV11-2	11	ASSLERGSEQF
TRBV7-9	15	ASSLAPSGSSYNEQF
TRBV10-1	12	AASTSGGYNEQF
TRBV27	11	ASWGGVGNTIY
TRBV11-1	12	ASSTGQGDSPLH
TRBV27	12	ASSLGLAGYTQY
TRBV5-4	13	ASSLSGSSYNEQF
TRBV19	12	ASSTLGMQETQY
TRBV2	13	ASSEGQTNTGELF
TRBV9	16	ASNIQGERVESTDTQY
TRBV30	8	AWSNTEAF
TRBV28	13	ASSLQGANRNEQF
TRBV13	13	ASSPRDRINEKLF
TRBV25-1	12	ASNAQGRTYEQY
TRBV11-2	12	ASSAGLFQETQY
TRBV4-2	13	ASSPWEGGYNEQF
TRBV6-5	11	ASSYSDAYEQY
TRBV2	13	ASSVNPTLPYEQY
TRBV4-1	12	ASSRGRGGDEQF
TRBV6-1	12	ASTADRGAYEQY
TRBV30	11	AWRQQGRYEQY
TRBV21-1	14	ASSKVAADRTGELF
TRBV14	12	ASSQVRTHNEQF